This is a list of T cell receptor beta chains from one sample in a study of graft-versus-host responses after intestinal transplantation. These receptors lack a known antigen. Assay: immunoSEQ multiplex PCR; the TCRdb copy retains only in-frame clones and omits some. Among approximately 82,000 clones, 91% were seen once, and the ten largest hold 0.1%. The source was unstimulated CD4+ T cells sorted from spleen or lymph node cells, collected before intestinal transplant. These receptor sequences come from a human donor who received an intestinal transplant. CDR3s include the opening cysteine and the closing phenylalanine or tryptophan. Each record gives: D gene, clone size, J gene, V gene, CDR3 protein, CDR3 DNA. The D gene is left open where the match is weak. Clone size appears in some rows only: once, few, many, or a class for an expanded clone.

>-|-|TRBJ1-1|TRBV25-1
CASRAILQSAEAFF
TGTGCCAGCAGGGCAATACTACAATCCGCTGAAGCTTTCTTT
>-|-|TRBJ1-3|TRBV30
CAWSVGRDSGNTIYF
TGTGCCTGGAGTGTCGGTAGAGACTCTGGAAACACCATATATTTT
>TRBD1|-|TRBJ1-2|TRBV9
CASSPWAGTDYGYTF
TGTGCCAGCAGCCCGTGGGCCGGGACAGACTATGGCTACACCTTC
>TRBD1|-|TRBJ2-7|TRBV9
CASSVDLGAGGLGEQYF
TGTGCCAGCAGCGTAGACCTTGGGGCAGGGGGCCTTGGCGAGCAGTACTTC
>-|-|TRBJ2-1|TRBV2
CASSAARFGGYNEQFF
TGTGCCAGCAGTGCTGCGAGGTTCGGGGGCTACAATGAGCAGTTCTTC
>-|-|TRBJ1-6|TRBV29-1
CSVDRRSPLHF
TGCAGCGTTGATAGGCGGTCACCCCTCCACTTT
>TRBD1|-|TRBJ2-4|TRBV5-6
CASNLKNTGGRGYF
TGTGCCAGCAACTTAAAAAATACAGGGGGTCGAGGGTACTTC
>-|-|TRBJ1-5|TRBV30
CAWSARSNQPQHF
TGTGCCTGGAGTGCGCGGAGCAATCAGCCCCAGCATTTT
>-|once|TRBJ1-6|TRBV19
CASSRVEENSPLHF
TGTGCCAGTAGTAGAGTGGAGGAAAATTCACCCCTCCACTTT
>TRBD2|-|TRBJ2-5|TRBV7-2
CASRAIAGVRETQYF
TGTGCCAGCAGGGCTATAGCGGGGGTGAGAGAGACCCAGTACTTC
>-|-|TRBJ2-7|TRBV7-2
CASSLEGQTVYEQYF
TGTGCCAGCAGCTTGGAGGGGCAGACCGTCTACGAGCAGTACTTC
>TRBD1|-|TRBJ2-7|TRBV7-2
CASSLQAFKGDSFYEQYF
TGTGCCAGCAGCTTACAGGCCTTTAAGGGGGACAGTTTCTACGAGCAGTACTTC
>-|-|TRBJ1-1|TRBV4-3
CASSQVTGKGVTEAFF
TGCGCCAGCAGCCAAGTGACAGGCAAGGGTGTCACTGAAGCTTTCTTT
>-|-|TRBJ1-5|TRBV19
CASTIQTNQPQHF
TGTGCCAGTACCATCCAGACAAATCAGCCCCAGCATTTT
>TRBD1|-|TRBJ2-2|TRBV15
CATRTGGYTGELFF
TGTGCCACCAGGACAGGGGGCTACACCGGGGAGCTGTTTTTT
>-|-|TRBJ2-2|TRBV5-1
CASSLNWGRDTGELFF
TGCGCCAGCAGCTTGAACTGGGGGCGTGACACCGGGGAGCTGTTTTTT
>-|-|TRBJ2-3|TRBV5-1
CASSLAGADTQYF
TGCGCCAGCAGCTTGGCCGGGGCAGATACGCAGTATTTT
>TRBD2|-|TRBJ2-7|TRBV7-2
CASSFTSGAAFPYEQYF
TGTGCCAGCAGCTTCACTAGCGGGGCCGCTTTCCCCTACGAGCAGTACTTC
>TRBD1|-|TRBJ1-3|TRBV11-2
CASSRTGASGNTIYF
TGTGCCAGCAGTAGAACAGGGGCCTCTGGAAACACCATATATTTT
>TRBD1|-|TRBJ1-2|TRBV6-5
CASSYSNLGGASGYTF
TGTGCCAGCAGTTACTCGAATTTAGGGGGCGCTTCGGGCTACACCTTC
>-|-|TRBJ1-2|TRBV6-5
CANDRRYNYGYTF
TGTGCCAACGACAGGAGATATAACTATGGCTACACCTTC
>-|-|TRBJ1-1|TRBV5-6
CASSQNTEAFF
TGTGCCAGCAGCCAAAACACTGAAGCTTTCTTT
>-|-|TRBJ2-3|TRBV30
CAWSVRRPTDTQYF
TGTGCCTGGAGTGTACGCAGGCCCACAGATACGCAGTATTTT
>TRBD1|-|TRBJ1-1|TRBV6-6
CASSPYAGGTEAFF
TGTGCCAGCAGTCCCTATGCAGGGGGCACTGAAGCTTTCTTT
>TRBD1|once|TRBJ2-4|TRBV5-1
CASSSDRVGAKNIQYF
TGCGCCAGCAGCTCGGACAGGGTGGGAGCCAAAAACATTCAGTACTTC
>TRBD1|once|TRBJ1-1|TRBV5-1
CASSEQAGGVVEAFF
TGCGCCAGCAGCGAACAGGCAGGGGGCGTTGTGGAAGCTTTCTTT
>TRBD1|-|TRBJ2-4|TRBV12-5
CASRRDRGVSIQYF
TGTGCTAGCCGGCGGGACAGGGGTGTTAGCATTCAGTACTTC
>-|-|TRBJ2-5|TRBV18
CASSPPVQETQYF
TGTGCCAGCTCACCACCCGTACAAGAGACCCAGTACTTC
>-|-|TRBJ1-2|TRBV5-5
CASSPSLDRSYGYTF
TGTGCCAGCAGCCCCTCACTCGACAGAAGTTATGGCTACACCTTC
>TRBD1|-|TRBJ2-1|TRBV10-1
CASSEGGTGLNEQFF
TGCGCCAGCAGTGAGGGGGGGACAGGCCTCAATGAGCAGTTCTTC
>TRBD1|-|TRBJ2-7|TRBV5-6
CASRSQGDLYEQYF
TGTGCCAGCAGATCACAGGGGGATCTCTACGAGCAGTACTTC
>-|-|TRBJ1-6|TRBV2
CASRSGADNSPLHF
TGTGCCAGCAGGTCGGGTGCGGATAATTCACCCCTCCACTTT
>-|few|TRBJ1-2|TRBV5-8
CASSLATFGQIEGYTF
TGTGCCAGCAGCTTGGCCACATTCGGACAGATAGAGGGCTACACCTTC
>-|-|TRBJ2-7|TRBV18
CASSPQGTQGAYEQYF
TGTGCCAGCTCACCCCAAGGGACACAGGGAGCCTACGAGCAGTACTTC
>TRBD1|-|TRBJ1-5|TRBV5-1
CASSLGQVYQPQHF
TGCGCCAGCAGCTTAGGACAGGTTTATCAGCCCCAGCATTTT
>TRBD1|-|TRBJ1-2|TRBV6-6
CASIQTGTGFYGYTF
TGTGCCAGCATTCAAACCGGGACAGGCTTCTATGGCTACACCTTC
>TRBD1|-|TRBJ2-7|TRBV5-1
CASTRAEQGYYEQYF
TGCGCCAGCACCCGGGCGGAACAGGGGTACTACGAGCAGTACTTC
>TRBD1|few|TRBJ1-2|TRBV2
CATTGTAYGYTF
TGTGCCACCACGGGGACAGCATATGGCTACACCTTC
>-|-|TRBJ1-1|TRBV5-1
CASSEYLGGNTEAFF
TGCGCCAGCAGCGAGTATCTGGGGGGGAACACTGAAGCTTTCTTT
>TRBD1|-|TRBJ2-7|TRBV19
CASSRDRGFYEQYF
TGTGCCAGTAGTAGGGACAGGGGATTCTACGAGCAGTACTTC
>TRBD1|once|TRBJ2-2|TRBV7-6
CASSLAGTVNTGELFF
TGTGCCAGCAGCTTAGCGGGGACAGTAAACACCGGGGAGCTGTTTTTT
>-|-|TRBJ2-5|TRBV2
CASTRTAQETQYF
TGTGCCAGCACTAGGACAGCTCAAGAGACCCAGTACTTC
>TRBD1|-|TRBJ2-5|TRBV5-4
CASSLRDRQETQYF
TGTGCCAGCAGCCTCCGGGACAGGCAAGAGACCCAGTACTTC
>-|-|TRBJ1-2|TRBV5-6
CASSPRANYGYTF
TGTGCCAGCAGTCCCAGGGCTAACTATGGCTACACCTTC
>-|-|TRBJ2-1|TRBV5-5
CASRPGESQPAYNEQFF
TGTGCCAGCAGGCCCGGAGAATCCCAACCAGCCTACAATGAGCAGTTCTTC
>-|few|TRBJ1-1|TRBV6-5
CASNMGQSTEAFF
TGTGCCAGCAATATGGGCCAGAGCACTGAAGCTTTCTTT
>-|-|TRBJ1-2|TRBV6-1
CASTLVSRDYGYTF
TGTGCCAGCACTCTTGTATCGCGTGACTATGGCTACACCTTC
>-|-|TRBJ2-7|TRBV5-1
CASSYVQDSYEQYF
TGCGCCAGCAGCTACGTTCAGGACTCCTACGAGCAGTACTTC
>TRBD1|-|TRBJ2-3|TRBV5-6
CASSLGQGAAPDTQYF
TGTGCCAGCAGCTTGGGACAGGGAGCAGCACCAGATACGCAGTATTTT
>-|-|TRBJ2-7|TRBV19
CASSISGTGESYEQYF
TGTGCCAGTAGTATATCCGGGACGGGGGAATCCTACGAGCAGTACTTC
>TRBD1|once|TRBJ2-2|TRBV10-3
CAISTGTENTGELFF
TGTGCCATCAGCACCGGGACAGAGAACACCGGGGAGCTGTTTTTT
>TRBD2|-|TRBJ2-1|TRBV29-1
CSLKGTSASYNEQFF
TGCAGCCTTAAAGGGACTAGCGCGAGTTACAATGAGCAGTTCTTC